One sample yielded the 15 T cell receptor beta chains listed below, sequenced in a study of PD-1 blockade in classical Hodgkin lymphoma. Data came from immunoSEQ multiplex PCR; TCRdb stores just in-frame clones and leaves some out. Among some 26,000 clones listed, roughly 84% were seen once. Each patient experienced a relapse that followed autologous stem cell transplantation, and brentuximab vedotin exposure varied. Magnetic negative selection was used to purify CD4+ T cells from PBMCs that had been thawed. The sequencing used CD4+ T cells from blood, collected at baseline. Source of these receptors: a human donor with classical Hodgkin lymphoma.

The chain links TRBV10-3 to TRBJ1-5, with 7 bases lining up with TRBD1. V dropped 0 bases and J dropped 4; count of bases not matched to a gene: 3. The CDR3 spans 15 residues. Germline V gives CDR1 ENHRY, CDR2 SYGVKD. The CDR3 region has the DNA TGTGCCATCAGTGAGTCATCAGGGGGGAATCAGCCCCAGCATTTT. Residues: CAISESSGGNQPQHF.

This clone was picked up a small number of times. V usage is TRBV18 and J usage is TRBJ2-7; no clear D. Per the germline V gene, CDR1 is KGHSH and CDR2 is LQKENI. Trimming cost V 2 bases and J 2 bases, with 7 bases left between them. CDR3 length equals 13 residues. The CDR3 DNA sequence: TGTGCCAGCTCACCAGCGGCGGCCTACGAGCAGTACTTC. Encoded protein: CASSPAAAYEQYF.

The J gene is TRBJ2-3, the V gene TRBV15; tentative D call: TRBD1 (5 bases). This CDR3 contains 14 residues. Germline V gene lookup returns CDR1 LNHNV and CDR2 YYDKDF (reference sequence). V was trimmed by 0 bases and J by 2 bases, leaving 6 bases between them. DNA of the CDR3: TGTGCCACCAGCAGAGACAGGGCCACAGATACGCAGTATTTT. Its protein product is CATSRDRATDTQYF.

As DNA, the CDR3 is TGTGCCTGGAGTTTTCTCAGGGAGGGCGGCTACACCTTC. It is translated as CAWSFLREGGYTF. The gene calls are TRBV30 and TRBJ1-2; D is possibly TRBD1 (5 bases). The germline V gene encodes CDR1 GTSNPN and CDR2 SVGIG (reference sequence). Trimming took off 2 bases at V and 8 bases at J, with 15 bases between the two ends. The CDR3 contains 13 residues.

The count of this clone is one. This chain links TRBV27 with TRBJ1-1; D may be TRBD1 (5 bases). Looked up from germline, CDR1 is MNHEY and CDR2 is SMNVEV (reference sequence). Trimming took off 9 bases at V and 3 bases at J, with 14 bases between the two ends. The CDR3 spans 13 residues. The CDR3 is CARPRRGDTEAFF. The CDR3 DNA sequence: TGTGCCAGGCCCAGACGGGGGGACACTGAAGCTTTCTTT.

The CDR3 loop is CASSWQGGFTDTQYF. The CDR3 nucleotides are TGTGCCAGCAGCTGGCAGGGAGGTTTCACAGATACGCAGTATTTT. The chain is built from TRBV7-2 and TRBJ2-3; D might be TRBD2 (6 bases). V was pared by 4 bases and J by 2 bases, with 13 bases between. CDR3 length: 15 residues. Germline V lookup: CDR1 SGHTA, CDR2 FQGNSA.

This chain joins TRBV18 and TRBJ2-7; a possible D gene is TRBD1 (6 bases). Germline V lookup: CDR1 KGHSH, CDR2 LQKENI. The CDR3 runs to 14 residues. Trimming removed 4 bases at V and 2 bases at J, with 12 bases between. CDR3 coding DNA: TGTGCCAGCTCACGGGAAGCAGGGGCCTACGAGCAGTACTTC. Its protein is CASSREAGAYEQYF.

V is TRBV2 and J is TRBJ1-2, with TRBD1 identical over 8 bases. Per the germline V gene, CDR1 is SNHLY and CDR2 is FYNNEI. V was pared by 3 bases and J by 9 bases, with 12 bases of the junction left unmatched. The length of the CDR3 is 15 residues. CDR3 sequence (DNA): TGTGCCAGCAGTGATAATTGGACAGGGAAGAAGAGCTACACCTTC. Its protein product is CASSDNWTGKKSYTF.

The chain is built from TRBV30 and TRBJ2-5, with no clear D. The V end was cut by 1 base, the J end by 3 bases, with 9 bases between. The germline V gene encodes CDR1 GTSNPN and CDR2 SVGIG (reference sequence). The CDR3 is made up of 13 amino acids. The CDR3 spells CAWSDSSEETQYF. The CDR3 region has the DNA TGTGCCTGGAGTGATTCCTCCGAAGAGACCCAGTACTTC.

The chain carries TRBV4-3 and TRBJ1-2; 9 nucleotides match TRBD1. This CDR3 comprises 15 residues. The J segment lost 12 bases and the V segment lost 1 base, leaving 12 bases of the junction unmatched. Germline V gene data show CDR1 as LGHNA and CDR2 as YSLEER. CDR3 region: CASSQVDRGLRVNTF. The DNA of the CDR3 is TGCGCCAGCAGCCAAGTGGACAGGGGACTAAGGGTAAACACCTTC.

This rearrangement joins TRBV11-2 to TRBJ1-5, with no clear D. Germline V gene data show CDR1 as SGHAT and CDR2 as FQNNGV. The CDR3 is 13 residues long. Trimming stripped 3 bases from V and 6 bases from J, with 9 bases between. As DNA, the CDR3 is TGTGCCAGCAGCTTGTCCGAGGCTCAGCCCCAGCATTTT. Its protein is CASSLSEAQPQHF.

The CDR3 loop reads CASSSTGGGAYGYTF. DNA of the CDR3: TGCGCCAGCAGCTCGACGGGTGGGGGCGCCTATGGCTACACCTTC. The V gene is TRBV5-1, the J gene TRBJ1-2; tentative D call: TRBD1 (6 bases). The CDR3 runs 15 residues. Germline V gene lookup returns CDR1 SGHRS and CDR2 YFSETQ. Trimming took off 3 bases at V and 4 bases at J, with 16 bases between the two ends.

This clone turned up a few times. The chain links TRBV7-2 to TRBJ1-5, with D unresolved. Trimming took off 4 bases at V and 4 bases at J, with 5 bases between the two ends. This CDR3 has 12 residues. Per germline, CDR1 SGHTA and CDR2 FQGNSA. CDR3 in amino acids: CASSSQNQPQHF. The CDR3, as DNA: TGTGCCAGCAGCTCCCAGAATCAGCCCCAGCATTTT. The entire variable domain, with the rest obtained from reference TRBV7-2 and TRBJ1-5, is as follows: GAGVSQSPSNKVTEKGKDVELRCDPISGHTALYWYRQSLGQGLEFLIYFQGNSAPDKSGLPSDRFSAERTGGSVSTLTIQRTQQEDSAVYLCASSSQNQPQHFGDGTRLSIL.

This chain uses TRBV5-8 with TRBJ2-5; D gene ambiguous. Germline assignment: CDR1 SGHTS and CDR2 YDEGEE. The germline V and J ends were trimmed by 0 bases and 1 base, with 7 bases remaining between them. This CDR3 is built from 14 residues. CDR3 protein: CASSLGSSQETQYF. The CDR3 nucleotides are TGTGCCAGCAGCTTGGGGAGCTCCCAAGAGACCCAGTACTTC. The full variable domain, with the rest looked up from reference TRBV5-8 and TRBJ2-5, is EAGVTQSPTHLIKTRGQQATLRCSPISGHTSVYWYQQALGLGLQFLLWYDEGEERNRGNFPPRFSGRQFPNYSSELNVNALELEDSALYLCASSLGSSQETQYFGPGTRLLVL.

The chain joins TRBV7-9 to TRBJ1-2; D unresolved. CDR3 length equals 14 residues. The germline V gene has CDR1 SEHNR and CDR2 FQNEAQ (reference sequence). Trimming removed 3 bases at V and 7 bases at J, with 15 bases between. Here the CDR3 reads CASSLGPWEGGYTF. CDR3 nucleotides: TGTGCCAGCAGCTTGGGCCCATGGGAGGGTGGCTACACCTTC.